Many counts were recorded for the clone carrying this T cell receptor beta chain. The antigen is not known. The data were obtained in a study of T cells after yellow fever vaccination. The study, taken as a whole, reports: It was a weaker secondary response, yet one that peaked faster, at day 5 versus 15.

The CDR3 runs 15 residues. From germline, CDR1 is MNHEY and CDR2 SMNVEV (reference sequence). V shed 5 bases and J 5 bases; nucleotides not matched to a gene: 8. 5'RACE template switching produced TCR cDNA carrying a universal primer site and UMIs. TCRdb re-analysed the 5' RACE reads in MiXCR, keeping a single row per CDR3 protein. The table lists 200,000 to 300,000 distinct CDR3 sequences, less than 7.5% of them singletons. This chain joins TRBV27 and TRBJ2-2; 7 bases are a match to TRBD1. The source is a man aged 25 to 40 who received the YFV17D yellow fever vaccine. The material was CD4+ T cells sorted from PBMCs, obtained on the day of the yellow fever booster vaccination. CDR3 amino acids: CASSGDSSLTGELFF. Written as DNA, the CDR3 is TGTGCCAGCAGTGGGGACAGTTCGTTAACCGGGGAGCTGTTTTTT.